Listed here is a single T cell receptor (beta chain). The CDR3 is 13 residues long. The V gene's germline CDR1 is SGHNT and CDR2 YYREEE (reference sequence). The ends were cut back, 4 bases at V and 5 bases at J, with 11 bases in the middle. This specimen belongs to a study of shared clonotypes between healthy human individuals. An even split of each subset's genomic DNA across several immunoSEQ plates was performed. Sorted-subset replicate PCRs used 150 to 200 ng of genomic DNA. This amount corresponded to some 32,000 T cell genomes. TCRdb's copy holds only in-frame clones and misses some; the assay was immunoSEQ multiplex PCR. The table records 2 million to 3 million clones, over 85% of them present only once.

This sequence was found in a man aged 18 to 30 in good health. Some clones in this sample may be carry-over from other donors' samples. The chain is built from TRBV5-4 and TRBJ2-3; maybe TRBD1 (5 bases). Material: naive CD4+ T cells from PBMCs. Noted subset: CD45RA+ positively selected. The CDR3 DNA follows: TGTGCCAGCAGCGAACCCAGGGTAGATACGCAGTATTTT. Protein sequence: CASSEPRVDTQYF.